This TCR beta chain was obtained from a study of T cell clonality in common variable immunodeficiency. V lost 8 bases and J lost 0, with 25 bases in between. The CDR3 spans 18 residues. CDR1 is LNHDA and CDR2 is SQIVND in the germline V gene (reference sequence). Measured with immunoSEQ multiplex PCR; TCRdb has only the in-frame clones, and not every one. Observed in the sample are tens of thousands of clones, none of them singletons. This clone was detected only a few times. Read data end 3 residues before the CDR3 end; the end is taken from the germline J gene. V is TRBV19 and J is TRBJ1-1; a possible D gene is TRBD1 (5 bases). The clonotype comes from a person aged 18 to 70 in good health. The sample consisted of peripheral blood mononuclear cells. CDR3 DNA, as far as it was read: TGTGCCAGTTCAAAGGGTCGCAAGACAGCTCAAATGAACACTGAA. Protein product: CASSKGRKTAQMNTE. The CDR3, in full, reads CASSKGRKTAQMNTEAFF.